This T cell receptor beta chain is from a study of cytomegalovirus exposure and HLA in healthy donors. Study-wide background: Within an early data release were approximately 85 million unique TCRs drawn from HLA-typed donors. Findings of the study overall: A missense variant in DCLRE1C was later tied to TCR beta V- and J-gene trimming. Confirmation in vitro established that three CMV-associated chains were specific for CMV antigens.

PCR was performed using 60 Vbeta and 13 Jbeta primers. Libraries were prepared by immunoSEQ multiplex PCR; TCRdb keeps only in-frame clonotypes and omits some of them. The sample holds roughly 88,000 clones, 69% seen once. In regard to this clone: Its antigen is unknown.

V was trimmed by 5 bases and J by 2 bases, leaving 10 bases between them. The germline V gene encodes CDR1 MNHNS and CDR2 SASEGT. This CDR3 spans 13 amino acids. J is TRBJ2-7 and V is TRBV6-1; maybe TRBD1 (6 bases). This clonotype originated in a man aged 45-65 years in good health and CMV-seronegative. The sequenced material came from PBMCs. CDR3 region: CASSLRGPYEQYV. The CDR3 DNA is TGTGCCAGCAGTCTCAGGGGCCCCTACGAGCAGTACGTC.